This T cell receptor (beta chain) was recovered during a study of T cell repertoires in cytomegalovirus infection. For this clonotype: Its antigen remains unknown.

TCRdb reprocessed the reads with MiXCR, giving one entry per CDR3 protein. The table lists roughly 920,000 distinct CDR3 sequences, 25% to 40% of them singletons. The clonotype comes from a human donor in good health (CMV status not recorded). Some clones in this sample may be carry-over from other donors' samples. The sequences come from cultured CD8+ T cells from PBMCs, collected from culture after CMV antigen stimulation.

This chain's CDR3 is CASSLDGDKYSNQPQHF. As DNA, the CDR3 is TGCGCCAGCAGCTTGGATGGAGACAAGTATAGCAATCAGCCCCAGCATTTT. This chain joins TRBV5-1 and TRBJ1-5; no firm D call. Germline loops: CDR1 SGHRS, CDR2 YFSETQ. V lost 0 bases and J lost 0, with 13 bases in between. CDR3 length: 17 residues.